Each of the 27 T cell receptor beta chains below was sequenced from the same sample in a study of OX40 agonist ivuxolimab in advanced cancers. Libraries were prepared by immunoSEQ multiplex PCR; TCRdb keeps only in-frame clonotypes and omits some of them. The sample has over 45,000 clones, around 79% seen once. Source: CD4+ or CD8+ T cells sorted from blood, taken in a trial of the OX40 agonist ivuxolimab. The receptors shown here come from an adult with an advanced solid tumor such as melanoma, head and neck, liver or kidney cancer.

This sequence joins TRBV6-6 and TRBJ1-5; D unclear. The CDR3 runs to 14 residues. Germline CDR1 MNHNY, CDR2 SVGAGI (reference sequence). Trimming left V 6 bases short and J 4 bases short, with 13 bases between. CDR3 residues: CASRVGSANQPQHF. The CDR3 DNA sequence: TGTGCCAGCAGGGTGGGGAGCGCTAATCAGCCCCAGCATTTT.

The CDR3 DNA reads as TGTGCCAGCAGCGTAAGCCAGGGGGCTTCCGAGACCCAGTACTTC. As protein: CASSVSQGASETQYF. The chain links TRBV9 to TRBJ2-5; TRBD1 matches 8 bases. The germline CDR1 and CDR2 sequences are SGDLS and YYNGEE. The CDR3 runs to 15 residues. V was clipped by 1 base and J by 5 bases; unmatched bases: 7.

This clone was recorded once. The J gene is TRBJ1-5, the V gene TRBV6-9, with 8 positions matching TRBD1. The CDR3 runs 17 residues. Germline V gives CDR1 MNHGY, CDR2 SVAAGI. The V gene end was trimmed by 5 bases and the J gene end by 8 bases; junction bases not matched to a gene: 17. In DNA, the CDR3 is TGTGCCAGCAGTAGCACTAGCCAGGACAGGGCACTTGAGCCCCAGCATTTT. Protein: CASSSTSQDRALEPQHF.

The chain employs TRBV11-1 and TRBJ2-7; D is perhaps TRBD2 (5 bases). V lost 5 bases and J lost 6, with 17 bases in between. CDR1 is SGHAT, CDR2 FQDESV, per germline (reference sequence). The CDR3 loop spans 14 amino acids. In DNA form, the CDR3 reads TGTGCCAGCAGCCCGGCCAAGACGGCGGGCGAGCAGTACTTC. Translating it yields CASSPAKTAGEQYF. The whole variable domain, filled in from reference TRBV11-1 and TRBJ2-7, reads EAEVAQSPRYKITEKSQAVAFWCDPISGHATLYWYRQILGQGPELLVQFQDESVVDDSQLPKDRFSAERLKGVDSTLKIQPAELGDSAMYLCASSPAKTAGEQYFGPGTRLTVT.

The chain is built from TRBV4-1 and TRBJ1-1; possible D gene TRBD1, 5 bases. The V gene's germline CDR1 is MGHRA and CDR2 YSYEKL. The CDR3 length is 14 residues. The V and J ends lost 3 bases and 12 bases respectively, with 20 bases between them. The CDR3 DNA follows: TGCGCCAGCAGCCAGAGGGAGGGGATCGAGGTAACTTTCTTT. This translates into CASSQREGIEVTFF.

The chain combines TRBV7-3 with TRBJ2-1; 11 nucleotides match TRBD2. The CDR3 totals 17 residues. V gave up 5 bases and J gave up 8 bases; unmatched junction bases: 14. Germline loops: CDR1 SGHTA, CDR2 FQGTGA. The CDR3 reads CASSPRTSGPKSDEQFF. CDR3 DNA sequence: TGTGCCAGCAGCCCGAGGACTAGCGGGCCGAAGAGCGATGAGCAGTTCTTC.

This rearrangement joins TRBV11-2 to TRBJ2-1; D is perhaps TRBD2 (6 bases). The CDR3 is made up of 13 amino acids. Trimming pared 5 bases from V and 12 bases from J, leaving 17 bases between. Looked up from germline, CDR1 is SGHAT and CDR2 is FQNNGV. The CDR3 nucleotides read TGTGCCAGCAGCAAGGACCCCGGGACTTTGCAGTTCTTC. It codes for CASSKDPGTLQFF.

The chain couples TRBV5-6 to TRBJ2-3; TRBD1 might be the D (5 bases). The CDR3 extends over 15 amino acids. Deletions cut 2 bases from V and 4 bases from J, with 14 bases between. The germline V gene encodes CDR1 SGHDT and CDR2 YYEEEE. For the CDR3, the DNA is TGTGCCAGCAGCTTCCTAGGGGTTGGGTCAGATACGCAGTATTTT. This translates into CASSFLGVGSDTQYF.

The rearrangement joins TRBV15 to TRBJ2-5; no clear D gene. The CDR3 spans 14 residues. Germline V CDR1 and CDR2: LNHNV, YYDKDF (reference sequence). V was trimmed by 1 base and J by 2 bases, leaving 8 bases between them. The CDR3 DNA sequence: TGTGCCACCAGCAGAGTAATGGGTCAAGAGACCCAGTACTTC. Amino acid sequence: CATSRVMGQETQYF.

This clone has more than one count but fewer than ten. The chain employs TRBV19 and TRBJ2-2; possible D gene TRBD1, 5 bases. CDR1 is LNHDA, CDR2 SQIVND, per germline (reference sequence). This CDR3 is built from 14 residues. V dropped 8 bases and J dropped 0 bases, with 10 bases sitting between them. The CDR3 DNA is TGTGCCAGTCGTGACAGCGCGAACACCGGGGAGCTGTTTTTT. Its translation is CASRDSANTGELFF.

As DNA, the CDR3 is TGTGCCAGCAGCTTAGTTTCATCAGTCTCGACTGGAAACACCATATATTTT. This gives the protein CASSLVSSVSTGNTIYF. The chain recombines TRBV7-9 with TRBJ1-3; D remains unclear. Germline CDR1 reads SEHNR; CDR2 reads FQNEAQ (reference sequence). Trimming pared 1 base from V and 2 bases from J, leaving 15 bases between. This CDR3 comprises 17 residues.

The rearrangement uses TRBV30 and TRBJ2-5; TRBD1 aligns across 8 bases. The V and J ends lost 3 bases and 4 bases, in that order; junction bases with no gene match: 7. There are 14 residues in the CDR3. Germline assignment: CDR1 GTSNPN and CDR2 SVGIG (reference sequence). CDR3 sequence reads: CAWSRGQGRETQYF. As DNA, the CDR3 is TGTGCCTGGAGCCGCGGACAGGGTCGAGAGACCCAGTACTTC.

The rearrangement uses TRBV19 and TRBJ2-5, with D perhaps TRBD2 (5 bases). Trimming removed 5 bases from V and 0 bases from J, with 16 bases in between. The CDR3 has 16 residues. Germline values: CDR1 LNHDA, CDR2 SQIVND (reference sequence). The CDR3: CASSSWGSAYQETQYF. The DNA of the CDR3 is TGTGCCAGTAGTTCCTGGGGTAGCGCGTACCAAGAGACCCAGTACTTC.

The rearrangement uses TRBV11-3 and TRBJ2-2, with D possibly matching TRBD1 (5 bases). The length of the CDR3 is 15 residues. Germline V gives CDR1 SGHNT, CDR2 YENEEA. V lost 2 bases, J lost 5 bases, and 12 bases lay in between. Here the CDR3 reads CASSLRGVVTGELFF. In nucleotides, the CDR3 is TGTGCCAGCAGCTTAAGGGGTGTCGTAACCGGGGAGCTGTTTTTT.

The chain employs TRBV6-1 and TRBJ2-5; D perhaps matches TRBD2 (6 bases). V was shortened by 6 bases and J by 2 bases, with 16 bases between the two germline ends. CDR1 is MNHNS and CDR2 is SASEGT in the germline V gene. This CDR3 contains 15 residues. The CDR3 reads CASRGGSGGQETQYF. In DNA form, the CDR3 reads TGTGCCAGCAGGGGTGGTAGCGGAGGTCAAGAGACCCAGTACTTC.

This chain connects TRBV10-3 to TRBJ2-7, with 10 bases identical to TRBD2. The CDR3 runs to 14 residues. V lost 11 bases and J lost 2; bases outside the gene matches: 9. The V gene's germline CDR1 is ENHRY and CDR2 SYGVKD. CDR3 coding DNA: TGTGCCCTAAGTCCTAGCGGGGGACCCTACGAGCAGTACTTC. Residues: CALSPSGGPYEQYF.

The rearrangement joins TRBV6-1 to TRBJ1-6; possibly TRBD1 for D (6 bases). The CDR3 contains 15 residues. Germline values: CDR1 MNHNS, CDR2 SASEGT. Deletions cut 4 bases from V and 5 bases from J, with 12 bases between. The DNA for the CDR3 is TGTGCCAGCAGTGCGGGGGCAGTGGATAATTCACCCCTCCACTTT. Translation: CASSAGAVDNSPLHF.

This clone was recorded only once. Other DNA variants within this sample encode the same CDR3. V gene TRBV19 combines with J gene TRBJ2-3, with D perhaps being TRBD1 or TRBD2 (5 bases each). The CDR3 runs 15 residues. The V end lost 5 bases, the J end lost 0 bases, and 12 bases lay between the germline ends. Germline assignment: CDR1 LNHDA and CDR2 SQIVND (reference sequence). In DNA form, the CDR3 reads TGTGCCAGTAGTCCGGGGACGGCAAGCACAGATACGCAGTATTTT. This gives the protein CASSPGTASTDTQYF. Variable domain in full (rest from reference TRBV19 and TRBJ2-3): DGGITQSPKYLFRKEGQNVTLSCEQNLNHDAMYWYRQDPGQGLRLIYYSQIVNDFQKGDIAEGYSVSREKKESFPLTVTSAQKNPTAFYLCASSPGTASTDTQYFGPGTRLTVL.

The V gene is TRBV6-6, the J gene TRBJ1-5; D gene unclear. Looked up from germline, CDR1 is MNHNY and CDR2 is SVGAGI (reference sequence). The CDR3 covers 13 residues. The V end lost 7 bases, the J end lost 1 base, and 8 bases lay between the germline ends. Here the CDR3 reads CASKAESNQPQHF. DNA of the CDR3: TGTGCCAGCAAGGCAGAGAGCAATCAGCCCCAGCATTTT.

This rearrangement joins TRBV13 to TRBJ2-7; D could derive from TRBD1 or TRBD2 (5 bases each). The CDR3 is 13 amino acids. CDR1 and CDR2 (germline): PRHDT, FYEKMQ (reference sequence). V was cut by 4 bases and J by 9 bases, with 16 bases left in between. CDR3 in amino acids: CASSSGTLNVQYF. The DNA for the CDR3 is TGTGCCAGCAGCTCCGGGACGTTAAACGTGCAGTACTTC.

V usage is TRBV27 and J usage is TRBJ2-1; D gene uncertain. Germline CDR1 and CDR2: MNHEY and SMNVEV (reference sequence). CDR3 size: 14 residues. V lost 7 bases to trimming and J lost 0 bases, with 10 bases between them. The CDR3 here is CASTRHSSYNEQFF. The CDR3 DNA follows: TGTGCCAGCACCCGTCACAGCTCCTACAATGAGCAGTTCTTC.

The genes are TRBV6-1 and TRBJ1-5; 12 nucleotides align to TRBD1. The CDR3 loop spans 15 amino acids. CDR1 MNHNS and CDR2 SASEGT come from the germline V gene. Unmatched junction bases numbered 7, after V lost 7 bases and J lost 6 bases. The CDR3 region is CASNPGQGARQPQHF. CDR3 sequence (DNA): TGTGCCAGCAATCCGGGACAGGGGGCGCGTCAGCCCCAGCATTTT.

The rearrangement uses TRBV14 and TRBJ2-5; D unclear. The J call may be faulty, since TRBJ2-7 better matches the DNA end. Germline V gene lookup returns CDR1 SGHDN and CDR2 FVKESK. The length of the CDR3 is 16 residues. As DNA, the CDR3 is TGTGCCAGCAGCCAAGCCTTCCTAGGGATTGTTTCCGAGCAGTACTTC. Translation: CASSQAFLGIVSEQYF.

V usage is TRBV6-5 and J usage is TRBJ2-4; D is perhaps TRBD2 (7 bases). V shed 4 bases and J shed 5 bases, with 18 bases lying between them. Germline V CDR1 and CDR2: MNHEY, SVGAGI. CDR3 length equals 16 residues. CDR3: CASSSAWGGSENIQYF. In DNA, the CDR3 is TGTGCCAGCAGTTCTGCTTGGGGGGGCTCGGAAAACATTCAGTACTTC.

The rearrangement uses TRBV10-3 and TRBJ2-5, with 12 bases identical to TRBD2. V lost 2 bases, J lost 1 base, and 8 bases stayed unmatched. There are 18 residues in the CDR3. Germline V gene data show CDR1 as ENHRY and CDR2 as SYGVKD. CDR3 amino acids: CAISELGLAGGIQETQYF. The CDR3 DNA follows: TGTGCCATCAGTGAGCTGGGGCTAGCGGGAGGGATCCAAGAGACCCAGTACTTC.

The rearrangement joins TRBV19 to TRBJ1-1; maybe TRBD1 (6 bases). CDR3 length: 13 residues. The V end lost 2 bases, the J end lost 4 bases, and 8 bases lay between the germline ends. Germline CDR1 reads LNHDA; CDR2 reads SQIVND (reference sequence). This CDR3 reads CASSIYRATEAFF. The CDR3 DNA follows: TGTGCCAGTAGTATATACAGGGCCACTGAAGCTTTCTTT. Together with reference TRBV19 and TRBJ1-1, the CDR3 gives the full variable domain: DGGITQSPKYLFRKEGQNVTLSCEQNLNHDAMYWYRQDPGQGLRLIYYSQIVNDFQKGDIAEGYSVSREKKESFPLTVTSAQKNPTAFYLCASSIYRATEAFFGQGTRLTVV.

This chain uses TRBV25-1 with TRBJ1-1, with D possibly being TRBD1 (5 bases). Per the germline V gene, CDR1 is MGHDK and CDR2 is SYGVNS. V was pared by 6 bases and J by 4 bases, with 15 bases between. The CDR3 covers 14 residues. The chain's CDR3 is CASSLGPSATEAFF. The CDR3 DNA follows: TGTGCCAGCAGCTTGGGACCCTCTGCCACTGAAGCTTTCTTT.